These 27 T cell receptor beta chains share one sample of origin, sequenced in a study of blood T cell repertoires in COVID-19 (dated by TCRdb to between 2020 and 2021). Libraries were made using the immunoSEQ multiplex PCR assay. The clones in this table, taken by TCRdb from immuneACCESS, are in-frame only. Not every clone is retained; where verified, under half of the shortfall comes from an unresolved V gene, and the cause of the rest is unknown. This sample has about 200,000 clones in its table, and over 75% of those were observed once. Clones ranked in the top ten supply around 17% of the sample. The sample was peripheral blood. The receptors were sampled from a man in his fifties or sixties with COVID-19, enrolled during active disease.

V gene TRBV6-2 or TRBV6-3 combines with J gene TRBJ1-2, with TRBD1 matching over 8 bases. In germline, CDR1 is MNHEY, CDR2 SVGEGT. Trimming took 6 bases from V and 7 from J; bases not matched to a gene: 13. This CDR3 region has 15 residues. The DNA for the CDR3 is TGTGCCAGCAGCCTCGGACAGGGTTGGGTCCGTGGCTACACCTTC. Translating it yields CASSLGQGWVRGYTF.

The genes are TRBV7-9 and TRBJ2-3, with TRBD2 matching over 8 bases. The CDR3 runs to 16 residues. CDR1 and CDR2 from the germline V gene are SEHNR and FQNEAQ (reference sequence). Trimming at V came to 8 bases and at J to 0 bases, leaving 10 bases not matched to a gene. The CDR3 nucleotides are TGTGCCAGCCGCACCCCGGGAGGGATTAGCACAGATACGCAGTATTTT. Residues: CASRTPGGISTDTQYF. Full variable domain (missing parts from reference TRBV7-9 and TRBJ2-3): DTGVSQNPRHKITKRGQNVTFRCDPISEHNRLYWYRQTLGQGPEFLTYFQNEAQLEKSRLLSDRFSAERPKGSFSTLEIQRTEQGDSAMYLCASRTPGGISTDTQYFGPGTRLTVL.

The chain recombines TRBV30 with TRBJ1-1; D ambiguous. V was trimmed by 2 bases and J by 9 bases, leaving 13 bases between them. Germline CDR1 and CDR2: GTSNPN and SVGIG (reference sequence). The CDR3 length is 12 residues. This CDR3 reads CAWSSTGVQAFF. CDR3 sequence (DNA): TGTGCCTGGAGTTCGACCGGGGTCCAAGCTTTCTTT.

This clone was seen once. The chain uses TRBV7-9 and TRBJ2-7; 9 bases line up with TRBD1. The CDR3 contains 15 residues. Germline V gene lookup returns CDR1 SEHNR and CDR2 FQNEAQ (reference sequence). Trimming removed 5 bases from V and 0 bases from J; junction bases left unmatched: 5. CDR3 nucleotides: TGTGCCAGCAGCGCCTTGGACAGGGGCTCCTACGAGCAGTACTTC. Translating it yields CASSALDRGSYEQYF.

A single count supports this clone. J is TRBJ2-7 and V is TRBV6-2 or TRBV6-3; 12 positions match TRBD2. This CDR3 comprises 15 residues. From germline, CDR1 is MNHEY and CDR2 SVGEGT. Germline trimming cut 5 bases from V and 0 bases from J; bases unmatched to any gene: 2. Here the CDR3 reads CASSLAGGGSYEQYF. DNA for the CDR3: TGTGCCAGCAGTCTAGCGGGAGGGGGCTCCTACGAGCAGTACTTC.

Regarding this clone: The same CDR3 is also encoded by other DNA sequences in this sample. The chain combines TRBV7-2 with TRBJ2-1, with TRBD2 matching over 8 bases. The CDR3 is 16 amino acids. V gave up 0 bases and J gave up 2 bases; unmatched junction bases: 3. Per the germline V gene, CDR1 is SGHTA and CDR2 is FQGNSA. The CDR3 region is CASSLAGGRTYNEQFF. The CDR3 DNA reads TGTGCCAGCAGCTTAGCGGGCGGGAGGACCTACAATGAGCAGTTCTTC.

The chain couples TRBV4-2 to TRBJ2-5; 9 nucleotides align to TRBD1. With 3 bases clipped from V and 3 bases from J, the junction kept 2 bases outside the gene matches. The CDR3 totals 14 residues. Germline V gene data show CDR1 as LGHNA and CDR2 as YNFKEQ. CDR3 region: CASSQGQGKETQYF. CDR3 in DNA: TGTGCCAGCAGCCAGGGACAGGGTAAAGAGACCCAGTACTTC.

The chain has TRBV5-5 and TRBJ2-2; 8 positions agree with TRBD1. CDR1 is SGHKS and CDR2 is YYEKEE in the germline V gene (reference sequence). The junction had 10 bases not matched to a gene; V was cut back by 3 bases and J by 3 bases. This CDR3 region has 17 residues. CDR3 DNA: TGTGCCAGCAGCTGGCCGGGCGGACAGGGTGACACCGGGGAGCTGTTTTTT. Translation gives CASSWPGGQGDTGELFF.

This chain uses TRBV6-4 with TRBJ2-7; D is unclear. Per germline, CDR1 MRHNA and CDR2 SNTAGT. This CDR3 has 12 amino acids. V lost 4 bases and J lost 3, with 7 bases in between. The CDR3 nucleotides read TGTGCCAGCAGTGTCAGGCACTACGAGCAGTACTTC. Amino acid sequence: CASSVRHYEQYF.

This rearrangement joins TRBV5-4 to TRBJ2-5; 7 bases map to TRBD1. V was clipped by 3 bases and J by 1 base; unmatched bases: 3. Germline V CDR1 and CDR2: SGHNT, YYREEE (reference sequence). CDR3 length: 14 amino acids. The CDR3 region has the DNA TGTGCCAGCAGCTCGGGGACAGCCCAAGAGACCCAGTACTTC. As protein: CASSSGTAQETQYF.

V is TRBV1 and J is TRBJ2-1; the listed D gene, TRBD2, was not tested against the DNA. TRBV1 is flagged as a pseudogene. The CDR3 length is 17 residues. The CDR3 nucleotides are TGCACCAGCAGCCAAGGTCCAGCGGGAGTGGGTTACAATGAGCAGTTCTTC. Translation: CTSSQGPAGVGYNEQFF.

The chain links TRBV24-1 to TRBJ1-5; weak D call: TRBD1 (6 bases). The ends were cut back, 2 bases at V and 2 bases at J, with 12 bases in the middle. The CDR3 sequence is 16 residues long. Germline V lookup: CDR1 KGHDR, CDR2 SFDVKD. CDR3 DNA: TGTGCCACCAGTGATTCAAGGGGGGGAGGCAATCAGCCCCAGCATTTT. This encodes CATSDSRGGGNQPQHF.

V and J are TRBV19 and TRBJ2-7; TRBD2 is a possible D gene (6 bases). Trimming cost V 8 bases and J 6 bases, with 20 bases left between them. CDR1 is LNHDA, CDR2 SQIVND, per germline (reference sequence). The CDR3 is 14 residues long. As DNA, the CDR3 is TGTGCCAGTTCCTTAGCCCCTACTAGCACCGAGCAGTACTTC. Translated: CASSLAPTSTEQYF.

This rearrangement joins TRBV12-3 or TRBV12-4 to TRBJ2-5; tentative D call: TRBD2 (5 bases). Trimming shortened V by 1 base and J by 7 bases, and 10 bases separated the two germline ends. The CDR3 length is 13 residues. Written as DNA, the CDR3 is TGTGCCAGCAGTTTAGGCAGAGAGGGGACCCAGTACTTC. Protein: CASSLGREGTQYF.

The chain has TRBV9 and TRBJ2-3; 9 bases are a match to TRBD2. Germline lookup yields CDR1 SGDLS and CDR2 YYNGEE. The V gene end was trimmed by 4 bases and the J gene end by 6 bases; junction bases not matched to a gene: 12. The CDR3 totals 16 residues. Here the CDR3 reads CASSPQVAGATDTQYF. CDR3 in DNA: TGTGCCAGCAGCCCCCAGGTAGCGGGGGCCACGGATACGCAGTATTTT.

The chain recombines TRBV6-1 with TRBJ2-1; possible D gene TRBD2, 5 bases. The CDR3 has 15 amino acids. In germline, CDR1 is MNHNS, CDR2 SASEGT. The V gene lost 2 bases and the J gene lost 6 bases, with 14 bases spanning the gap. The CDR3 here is CASSEWGEAGNEQFF. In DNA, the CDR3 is TGTGCCAGCAGTGAATGGGGAGAGGCGGGCAATGAGCAGTTCTTC.

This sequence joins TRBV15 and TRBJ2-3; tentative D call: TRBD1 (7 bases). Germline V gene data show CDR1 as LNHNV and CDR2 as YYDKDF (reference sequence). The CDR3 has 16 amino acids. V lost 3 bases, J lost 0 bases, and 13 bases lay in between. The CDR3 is CATSRWGDSSTDTQYF. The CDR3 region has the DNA TGTGCCACCAGCAGGTGGGGGGACAGCAGCACAGATACGCAGTATTTT.

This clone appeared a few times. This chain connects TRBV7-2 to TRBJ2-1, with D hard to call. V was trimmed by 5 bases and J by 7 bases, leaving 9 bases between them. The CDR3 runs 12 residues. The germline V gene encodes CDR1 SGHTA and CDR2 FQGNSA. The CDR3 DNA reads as TGTGCCAGCAGCAACGAGAGGAATGAGCAGTTCTTC. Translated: CASSNERNEQFF.

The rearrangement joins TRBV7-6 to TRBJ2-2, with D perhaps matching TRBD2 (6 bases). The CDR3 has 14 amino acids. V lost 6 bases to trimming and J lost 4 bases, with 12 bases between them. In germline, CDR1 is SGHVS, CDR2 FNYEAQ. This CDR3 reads CASRRDQATGELFF. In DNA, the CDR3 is TGTGCCAGCAGGCGGGACCAAGCCACCGGGGAGCTGTTTTTT.

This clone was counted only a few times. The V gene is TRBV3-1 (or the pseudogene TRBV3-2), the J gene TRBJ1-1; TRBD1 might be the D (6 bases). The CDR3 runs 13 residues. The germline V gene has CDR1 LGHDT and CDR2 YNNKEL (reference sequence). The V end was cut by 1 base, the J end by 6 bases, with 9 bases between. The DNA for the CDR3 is TGTGCCAGCAGCCAAGCACAGGGCTCTGAAGCTTTCTTT. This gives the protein CASSQAQGSEAFF.

CDR3: CASSLKGQGYEKLFF. CDR3 DNA sequence: TGTGCCAGCAGCTTGAAGGGACAGGGGTATGAAAAACTGTTTTTT. The chain uses TRBV5-6 and TRBJ1-4; 10 bases align to TRBD1. Germline V CDR1 and CDR2: SGHDT, YYEEEE. The V gene end was trimmed by 1 base and the J gene end by 6 bases; junction bases not matched to a gene: 3. The CDR3 has 15 amino acids.

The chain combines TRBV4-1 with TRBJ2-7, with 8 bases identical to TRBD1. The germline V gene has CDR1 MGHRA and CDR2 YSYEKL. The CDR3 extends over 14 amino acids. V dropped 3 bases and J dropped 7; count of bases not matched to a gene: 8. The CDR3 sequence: CASSQPTGVEEQYF. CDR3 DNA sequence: TGCGCCAGCAGCCAGCCGACAGGGGTGGAGGAGCAGTACTTC.

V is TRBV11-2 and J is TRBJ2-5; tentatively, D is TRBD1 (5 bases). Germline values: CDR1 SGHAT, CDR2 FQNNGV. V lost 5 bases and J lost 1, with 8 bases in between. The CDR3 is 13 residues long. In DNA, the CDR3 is TGTGCCAGCAGCCGGACACGCCAAGAGACCCAGTACTTC. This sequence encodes CASSRTRQETQYF.

The CDR3 loop is CASSLGGSNTDTQYF. In DNA form, the CDR3 reads TGTGCCAGCAGCTTGGGCGGGAGTAACACAGATACGCAGTATTTT. V usage is TRBV5-4 and J usage is TRBJ2-3, with 7 bases identical to TRBD2. Germline V gene sequence: CDR1 SGHNT, CDR2 YYREEE (reference sequence). The CDR3 totals 15 residues. Losses at the gene ends were 0 bases for V and 2 bases for J; bases not matched to a gene: 3. The whole variable domain, filled in from reference TRBV5-4 and TRBJ2-3, reads ETGVTQSPTHLIKTRGQQVTLRCSSQSGHNTVSWYQQALGQGPQFIFQYYREEENGRGNFPPRFSGLQFPNYSSELNVNALELDDSALYLCASSLGGSNTDTQYFGPGTRLTVL.

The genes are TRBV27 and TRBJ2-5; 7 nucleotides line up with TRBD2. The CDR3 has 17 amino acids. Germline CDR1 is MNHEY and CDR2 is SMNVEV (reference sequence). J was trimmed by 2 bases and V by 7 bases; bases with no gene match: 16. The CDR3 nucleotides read TGTGCCAGCATGGTCTTGGCGGGAGTGGGTCCACAAGAGACCCAGTACTTC. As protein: CASMVLAGVGPQETQYF.

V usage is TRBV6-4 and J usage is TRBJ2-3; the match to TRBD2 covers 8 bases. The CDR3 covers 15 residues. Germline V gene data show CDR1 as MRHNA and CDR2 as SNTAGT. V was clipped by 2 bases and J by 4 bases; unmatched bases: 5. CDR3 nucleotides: TGTGCCAGCAGTGACGACGGGGGGGCCTCAGATACGCAGTATTTT. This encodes CASSDDGGASDTQYF.

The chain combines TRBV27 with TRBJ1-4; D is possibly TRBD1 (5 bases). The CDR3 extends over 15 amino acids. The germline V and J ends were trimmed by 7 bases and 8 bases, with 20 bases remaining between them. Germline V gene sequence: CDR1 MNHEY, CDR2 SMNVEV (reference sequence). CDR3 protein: CASNDPGNLKEKLFF. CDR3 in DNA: TGTGCCAGCAACGACCCAGGGAATTTAAAAGAAAAACTGTTTTTT.